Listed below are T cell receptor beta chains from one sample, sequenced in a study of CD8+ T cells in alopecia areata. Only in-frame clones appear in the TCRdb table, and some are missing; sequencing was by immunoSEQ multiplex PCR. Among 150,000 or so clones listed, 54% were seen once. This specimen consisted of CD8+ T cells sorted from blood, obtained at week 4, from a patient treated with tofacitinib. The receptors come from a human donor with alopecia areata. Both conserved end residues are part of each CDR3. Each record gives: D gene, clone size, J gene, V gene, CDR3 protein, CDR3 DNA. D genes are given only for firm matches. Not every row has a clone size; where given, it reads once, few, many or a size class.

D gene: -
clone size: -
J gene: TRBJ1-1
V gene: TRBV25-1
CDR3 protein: CASSAPGIEAFF
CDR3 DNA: TGTGCCAGCAGTGCGCCTGGGATTGAAGCTTTCTTT

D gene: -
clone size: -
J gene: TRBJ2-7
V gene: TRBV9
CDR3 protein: CASSVGGTGEQYF
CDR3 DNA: TGTGCCAGCAGCGTAGGAGGGACGGGTGAGCAGTACTTC

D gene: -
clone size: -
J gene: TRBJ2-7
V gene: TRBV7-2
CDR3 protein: CASSLDLMAEQYF
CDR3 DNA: TGTGCCAGCAGCTTAGATCTTATGGCTGAGCAGTACTTC

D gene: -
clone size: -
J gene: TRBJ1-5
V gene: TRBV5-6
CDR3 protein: CASSQYNQPQHF
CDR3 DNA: TGTGCCAGCAGCCAGTATAATCAGCCCCAGCATTTT

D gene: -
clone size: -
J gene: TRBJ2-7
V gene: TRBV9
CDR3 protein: CASSARDTPSYEQYF
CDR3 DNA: TGTGCCAGCAGCGCCCGGGACACACCCTCCTACGAGCAGTACTTC

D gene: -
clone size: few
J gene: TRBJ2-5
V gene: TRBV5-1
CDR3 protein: CASSSTGSWYQETQYF
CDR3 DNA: TGCGCCAGCAGCTCCACAGGATCGTGGTATCAAGAGACCCAGTACTTC

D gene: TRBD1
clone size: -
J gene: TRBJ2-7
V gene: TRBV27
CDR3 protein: CASSTLGQGYYEQYF
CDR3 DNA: TGTGCCAGCAGCACGCTCGGACAGGGTTACTACGAGCAGTACTTC

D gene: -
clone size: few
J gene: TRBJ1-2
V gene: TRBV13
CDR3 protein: CASSTYRKSPYGYTF
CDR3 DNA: TGTGCCAGCAGCACCTACAGGAAATCGCCCTATGGCTACACCTTC

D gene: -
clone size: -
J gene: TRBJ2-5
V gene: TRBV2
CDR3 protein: CASSDLETQYF
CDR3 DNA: TGTGCCAGCAGTGATCTTGAGACCCAGTACTTC

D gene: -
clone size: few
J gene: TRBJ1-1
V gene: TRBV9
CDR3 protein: CASSVGGASNTEAFF
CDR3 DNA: TGTGCCAGCAGCGTAGGAGGGGCCTCGAACACTGAAGCTTTCTTT

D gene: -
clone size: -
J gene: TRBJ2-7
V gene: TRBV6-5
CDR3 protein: CASSLLYEQYF
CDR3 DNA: TGTGCCAGCAGCCTCCTCTACGAGCAGTACTTC

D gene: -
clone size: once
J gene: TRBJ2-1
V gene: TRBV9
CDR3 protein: CASSVGRNEQFF
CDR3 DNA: TGTGCCAGCAGCGTCGGTAGAAATGAGCAGTTCTTC

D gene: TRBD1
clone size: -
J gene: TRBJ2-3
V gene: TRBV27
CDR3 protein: CASSDRSGTDTQYF
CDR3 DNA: TGTGCCAGCTCGGACAGGTCTGGCACAGATACGCAGTATTTT

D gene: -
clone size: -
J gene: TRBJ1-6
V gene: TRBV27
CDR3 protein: CASSWGKSGNSPLHF
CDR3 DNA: TGTGCCAGCAGTTGGGGGAAGTCGGGTAATTCACCCCTCCACTTT

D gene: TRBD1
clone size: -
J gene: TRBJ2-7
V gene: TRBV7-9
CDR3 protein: CASSQAGTGPYEQYF
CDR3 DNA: TGCGCCAGCAGCCAAGCCGGGACAGGGCCCTACGAGCAGTACTTC

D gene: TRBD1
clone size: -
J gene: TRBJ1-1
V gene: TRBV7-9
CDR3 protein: CASRVQGTNTEAFF
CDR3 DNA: TGTGCCAGCAGAGTACAGGGGACGAACACTGAAGCTTTCTTT

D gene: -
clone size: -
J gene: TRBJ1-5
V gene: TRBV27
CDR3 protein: CASSLSMNQPQHF
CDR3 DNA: TGTGCCAGCAGTTTATCGATGAATCAGCCCCAGCATTTT

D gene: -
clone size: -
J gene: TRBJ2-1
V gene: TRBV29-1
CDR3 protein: CSVEFGVGGNEQFF
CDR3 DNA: TGCAGCGTTGAGTTTGGGGTTGGTGGCAATGAGCAGTTCTTC

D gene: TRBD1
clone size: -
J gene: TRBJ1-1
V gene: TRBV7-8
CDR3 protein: CASSPQGAYTEAFF
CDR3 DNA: TGTGCCAGCAGCCCACAGGGGGCGTACACTGAAGCTTTCTTT

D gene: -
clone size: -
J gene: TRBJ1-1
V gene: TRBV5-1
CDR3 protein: CASRVEGWNTEAFF
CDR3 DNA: TGCGCCAGCAGAGTGGAGGGGTGGAACACTGAAGCTTTCTTT

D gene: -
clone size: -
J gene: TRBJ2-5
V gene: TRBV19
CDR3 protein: CASSIRPAQETQYF
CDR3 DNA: TGTGCCAGTAGTATCCGGCCCGCCCAAGAGACCCAGTACTTC

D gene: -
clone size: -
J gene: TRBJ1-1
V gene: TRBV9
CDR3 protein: CASSEGLEGTEAFF
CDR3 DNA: TGTGCCAGCAGCGAGGGCCTCGAGGGCACTGAAGCTTTCTTT

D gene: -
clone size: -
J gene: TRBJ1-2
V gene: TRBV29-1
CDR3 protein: CSADPGLSGYTF
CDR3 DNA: TGCAGCGCCGACCCGGGACTCTCTGGCTACACCTTC

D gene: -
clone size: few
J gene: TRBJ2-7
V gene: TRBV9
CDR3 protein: CASSVGSGSVYEQYF
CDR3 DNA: TGTGCCAGCAGCGTAGGGTCAGGGTCGGTCTACGAGCAGTACTTC

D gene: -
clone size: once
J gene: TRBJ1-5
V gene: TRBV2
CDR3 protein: CASSATVAFSNQPQHF
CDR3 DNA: TGTGCCAGCAGCGCGACAGTCGCCTTTAGCAATCAGCCCCAGCATTTT

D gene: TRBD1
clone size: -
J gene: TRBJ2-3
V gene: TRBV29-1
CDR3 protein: CSVELGRQGYNTQYF
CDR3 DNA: TGCAGCGTTGAACTGGGGAGACAGGGGTACAATACGCAGTATTTT

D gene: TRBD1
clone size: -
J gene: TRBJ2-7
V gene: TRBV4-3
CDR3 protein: CASSQENRGYEQYF
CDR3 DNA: TGCGCCAGCAGCCAAGAAAACAGGGGCTACGAGCAGTACTTC

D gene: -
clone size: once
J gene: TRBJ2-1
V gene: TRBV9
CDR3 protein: CASSVSYNEQFF
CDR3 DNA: TGTGCCAGCAGCGTTAGCTACAATGAGCAGTTCTTC

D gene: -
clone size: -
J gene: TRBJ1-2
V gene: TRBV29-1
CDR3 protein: CSVEGAPARDSYGYTF
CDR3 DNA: TGCAGCGTTGAAGGGGCCCCGGCACGGGACTCATATGGCTACACCTTC

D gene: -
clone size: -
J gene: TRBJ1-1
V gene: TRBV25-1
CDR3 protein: CASRGGLVATEAFF
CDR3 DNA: TGTGCCAGCAGGGGGGGTTTAGTGGCCACTGAAGCTTTCTTT

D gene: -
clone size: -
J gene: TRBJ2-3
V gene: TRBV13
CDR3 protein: CASSHPLGLSTDTQYF
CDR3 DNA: TGTGCCAGCAGCCACCCTTTAGGGCTTAGCACAGATACGCAGTATTTT

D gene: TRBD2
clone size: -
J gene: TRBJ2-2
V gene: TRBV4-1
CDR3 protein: CASSPRGVTGELFF
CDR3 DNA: TGCGCCAGCAGCCCCCGGGGGGTAACCGGGGAGCTGTTTTTT

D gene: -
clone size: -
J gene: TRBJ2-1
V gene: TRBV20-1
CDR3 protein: CSATGQDEQFF
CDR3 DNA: TGCAGTGCTACAGGGCAGGATGAGCAGTTCTTC

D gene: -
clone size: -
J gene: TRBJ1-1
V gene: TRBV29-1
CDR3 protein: CSVGGLRGGTEAFF
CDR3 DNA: TGCAGCGTTGGGGGTCTCAGGGGCGGCACTGAAGCTTTCTTT

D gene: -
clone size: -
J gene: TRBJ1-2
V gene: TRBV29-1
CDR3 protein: CSVDGRVGGGYTF
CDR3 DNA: TGCAGCGTTGACGGCAGGGTTGGTGGTGGCTACACCTTC

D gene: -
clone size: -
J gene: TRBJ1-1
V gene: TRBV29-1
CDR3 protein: CSYSGGVDRAEAFF
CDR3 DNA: TGCAGCTACTCTGGGGGCGTGGATAGAGCTGAAGCTTTCTTT

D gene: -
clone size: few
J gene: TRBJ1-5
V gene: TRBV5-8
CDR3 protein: CASSPSMGVGNQPQHF
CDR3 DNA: TGTGCCAGCAGCCCTAGCATGGGGGTGGGCAATCAGCCCCAGCATTTT

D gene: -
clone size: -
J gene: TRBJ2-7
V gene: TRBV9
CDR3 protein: CASSTGLSYEQYF
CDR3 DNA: TGTGCCAGCAGCACCGGCCTCTCCTACGAGCAGTACTTC

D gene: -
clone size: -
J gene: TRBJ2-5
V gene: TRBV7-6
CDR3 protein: CASSFGPQETQYF
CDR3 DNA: TGTGCCAGCAGCTTCGGGCCCCAAGAGACCCAGTACTTC

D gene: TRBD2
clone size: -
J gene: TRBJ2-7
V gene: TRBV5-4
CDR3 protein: CASSLDTGTRTYEQYF
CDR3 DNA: TGTGCCAGCAGCTTGGATACCGGGACTAGGACCTACGAGCAGTACTTC

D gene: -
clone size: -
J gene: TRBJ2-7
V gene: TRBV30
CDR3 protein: CAWSSGSYEQYF
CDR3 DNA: TGTGCCTGGAGTTCCGGGTCCTACGAGCAGTACTTC

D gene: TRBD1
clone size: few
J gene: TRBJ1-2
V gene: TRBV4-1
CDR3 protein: CASSQDIKTGDYGYTF
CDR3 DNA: TGCGCCAGCAGCCAAGATATCAAGACAGGGGACTATGGCTACACCTTC

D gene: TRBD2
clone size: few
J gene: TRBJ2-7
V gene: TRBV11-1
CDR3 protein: CASSLSGASYEQYF
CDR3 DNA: TGTGCCAGCAGCTTAAGCGGGGCTTCCTACGAGCAGTACTTC

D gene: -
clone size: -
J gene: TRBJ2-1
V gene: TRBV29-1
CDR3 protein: CSVLGLDEQFF
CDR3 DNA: TGCAGCGTCCTAGGGCTGGATGAGCAGTTCTTC

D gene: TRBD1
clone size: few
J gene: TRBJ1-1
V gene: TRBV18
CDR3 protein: CASSVSGTGRTEAFF
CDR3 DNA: TGTGCCAGCTCGGTGTCCGGGACAGGGAGGACTGAAGCTTTCTTT

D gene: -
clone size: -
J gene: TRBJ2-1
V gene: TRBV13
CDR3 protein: CASSGTHEQFF
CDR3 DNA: TGTGCCAGCAGCGGAACCCATGAGCAGTTCTTC

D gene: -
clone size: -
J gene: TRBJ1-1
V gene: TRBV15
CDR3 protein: CATSRDSTDTEAFF
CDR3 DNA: TGTGCCACCAGCAGAGACAGTACTGACACTGAAGCTTTCTTT

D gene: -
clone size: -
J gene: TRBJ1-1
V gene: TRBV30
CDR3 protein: CAWSVLMNTEAFF
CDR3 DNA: TGTGCCTGGAGTGTACTGATGAACACTGAAGCTTTCTTT

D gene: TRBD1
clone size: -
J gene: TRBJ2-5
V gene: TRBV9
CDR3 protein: CASSSGQGWETQYF
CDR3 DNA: TGTGCCAGCAGTTCAGGACAGGGTTGGGAGACCCAGTACTTC

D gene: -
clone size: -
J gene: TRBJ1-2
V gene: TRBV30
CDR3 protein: CAWSGGIVDYGYTF
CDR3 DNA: TGTGCCTGGAGTGGGGGGATCGTTGACTATGGCTACACCTTC

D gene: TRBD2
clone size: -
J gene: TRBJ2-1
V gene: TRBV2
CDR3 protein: CASSYPGGPQDNEQFF
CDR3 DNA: TGTGCCAGCAGTTATCCGGGGGGGCCCCAGGACAATGAGCAGTTCTTC

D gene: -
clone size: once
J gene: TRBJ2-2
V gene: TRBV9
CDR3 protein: CASSVGGDGELFF
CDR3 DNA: TGTGCCAGCAGCGTAGGTGGGGACGGGGAGCTGTTTTTT

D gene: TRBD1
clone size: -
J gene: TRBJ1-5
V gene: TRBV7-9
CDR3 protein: CASSLGDGQGGNQPQHF
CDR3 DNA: TGTGCCAGCAGCTTAGGCGACGGACAGGGAGGCAATCAGCCCCAGCATTTT

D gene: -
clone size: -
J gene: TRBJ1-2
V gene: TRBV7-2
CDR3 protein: CASSLRQGYDYGYTF
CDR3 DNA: TGTGCCAGCAGCTTACGGCAGGGGTATGACTATGGCTACACCTTC

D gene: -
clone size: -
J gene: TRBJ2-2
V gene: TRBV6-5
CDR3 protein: CASSSRGTGELFF
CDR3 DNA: TGTGCCAGCAGTTCCCGGGGCACCGGGGAGCTGTTTTTT